This T cell receptor (beta chain) originates from a study of blood T cell repertoires in COVID-19 (TCRdb year 2020). Regarding the study in general: The collaborator samples originated in the United States, Italy and Spain and spanned the acute and convalescent phases of COVID-19. The prospective study material was composed of cDNA or gDNA derived from T cells, B-cell-depleted T cells, or PBMCs. Subjects who had been exposed to COVID-19, were actively infected with it, or had recovered from it provided the deeply sampled blood TCRbeta repertoires that made up the dataset. The repertoires were made available in a free public database intended to serve as a resource for research on the immune response to SARS-CoV-2. Samples were obtained from the ongoing ImmuneRACE study (first 160 participants) and from over a thousand subjects provided by 6 global collaborators. The sample metadata nearly always contained a de-identified subject ID, COVID-19 status, age in years and sex. Where HLA class I and class II types were available, the types were taken from metadata supplied by the sample provider, not from assay-based typing.

The immunoSEQ Assay, a bias-controlled multiplex PCR, was used to amplify TCRbeta CDR3 regions from genomic DNA. Regarding the original processing steps: Nucleated cell counts per sample were estimated from amplification of reference gene primers within the assay. To quantify the absolute abundance of each unique TCRbeta CDR3 rearrangement, sequence reads were collapsed and filtered. For each sample, productive Simpson clonality was calculated as the square root of Simpson's diversity index across productive rearrangements. This immuneACCESS table, as held by TCRdb, lists in-frame sequences with V and J called but not all clones. Of the missing ones, under half trace to an unresolved V gene in checked studies; the others have no known cause. The DNA gave D and trimming, while V, J and clone size come from that table. The sample yields almost 200,000 clones; 79% were counted once. The ten top clones hold under 7% of the sample.

Study-wide findings and limitations: Clinical and demographic metadata were provided uncurated, with the amount varying by source and participant.

A word on this clone: The antigen this receptor binds is unknown. No quality values exist for individual bases; no much larger clone is one base distant.

Spanning cysteine to phenylalanine, the CDR3 consists of 13 amino acids. Just CDR3 DNA is preserved here, 39 bases in frame from base 1. V is pruned by 7 bases and J by 7 bases, leaving 6 bases of the junction without a gene match. For CDR1 and CDR2, the germline V gene lists MNHEY and SVGAGI. In Seattle, one collaborating source enrolled patients while the infection was active and tracked those patients longitudinally over the course of disease. The collaborating institutions used their own protocols to collect whole blood in K2EDTA tubes. Collaborator samples were shipped for TCRbeta analysis as frozen whole blood, isolated PBMCs, or DNA extracted from either sample type.

Recombination joined TRBV6-5 with TRBJ1-1; the central 10 bases match TRBD1. Sequenced sample: peripheral blood. The TCR was taken from a woman aged 40 to 50 with COVID-19, enrolled during active disease. The CDR3 protein is CASTPTGGSEAFF. The DNA sequence is given as TGTGCCAGCACCCCGACAGGGGGCAGTGAAGCTTTCTTT.